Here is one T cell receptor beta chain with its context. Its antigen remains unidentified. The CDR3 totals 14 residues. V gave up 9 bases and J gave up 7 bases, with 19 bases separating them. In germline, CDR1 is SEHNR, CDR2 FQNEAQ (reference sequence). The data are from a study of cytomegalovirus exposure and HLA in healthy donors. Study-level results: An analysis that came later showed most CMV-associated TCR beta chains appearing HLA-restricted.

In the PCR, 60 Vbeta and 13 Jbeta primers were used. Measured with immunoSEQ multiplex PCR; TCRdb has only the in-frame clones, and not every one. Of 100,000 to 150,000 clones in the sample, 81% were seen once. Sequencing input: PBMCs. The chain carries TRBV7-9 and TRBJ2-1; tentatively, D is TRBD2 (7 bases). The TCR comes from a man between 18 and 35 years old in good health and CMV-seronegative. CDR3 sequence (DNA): TGTGCCAGTCCCGAGGGGGGGGTACCTAATGAGCAGTTCTTC. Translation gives CASPEGGVPNEQFF. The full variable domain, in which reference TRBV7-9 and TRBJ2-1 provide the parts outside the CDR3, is DTGVSQNPRHKITKRGQNVTFRCDPISEHNRLYWYRQTLGQGPEFLTYFQNEAQLEKSRLLSDRFSAERPKGSFSTLEIQRTEQGDSAMYLCASPEGGVPNEQFFGPGTRLTVL.